A single sample gave rise to the 28 T cell receptor beta chains below, sequenced in a study of blood T cell repertoires in COVID-19 (TCRdb year 2020). Library creation used the immunoSEQ multiplex PCR assay. Held by TCRdb, this immuneACCESS table contains in-frame sequences only and omits some clones. Under half of the omission traces to an unresolved V gene where checked; the cause of the rest is unknown. The sample table holds about 160,000 clones, of which approximately 84% were seen once. The ten most abundant clones make up roughly 5.7% of the sample. Sequencing used PBMCs or T cells enriched from blood (not recorded which). The receptors come from a woman aged 40 to 49 with acute COVID-19.

The rearrangement uses TRBV28 and TRBJ1-6; D is possibly TRBD1 (5 bases). Germline CDR1 is MDHEN and CDR2 is SYDVKM. The CDR3 runs to 14 residues. Trimming stripped 6 bases from V and 6 bases from J, with 12 bases between. The CDR3 DNA sequence: TGTGCCAGCAGCCGAGGCGGGACTAATTCACCCCTCCACTTT. Its translation: CASSRGGTNSPLHF.

The V gene is TRBV5-1, the J gene TRBJ1-5; D call uncertain. The CDR3 extends over 13 amino acids. In germline, CDR1 is SGHRS, CDR2 YFSETQ. With 2 bases removed from V and 7 bases from J, the gap between germline ends came to 10 bases. The CDR3 DNA is TGCGCCAGCAGCTTATCGGTTGAGCAGCCCCAGCATTTT. This translates into CASSLSVEQPQHF. The full variable domain, in which reference TRBV5-1 and TRBJ1-5 provide the parts outside the CDR3, is KAGVTQTPRYLIKTRGQQVTLSCSPISGHRSVSWYQQTPGQGLQFLFEYFSETQRNKGNFPGRFSGRQFSNSRSEMNVSTLELGDSALYLCASSLSVEQPQHFGDGTRLSIL.

The CDR3 DNA reads as TGTGCCAGCTCGGAGGACAGCCCCTATGGCTACACCTTC. This translates into CASSEDSPYGYTF. The chain combines TRBV18 with TRBJ1-2, with TRBD1 as a possible D gene (6 bases). The CDR3 spans 13 residues. V dropped 6 bases and J dropped 4 bases, with 12 bases sitting between them. Germline assignment: CDR1 KGHSH and CDR2 LQKENI.

The CDR3 DNA reads as TGTGCCACCAGGGGTGTTGGGGAGGGCCTCGGCGGGGAGCTGTTTTTT. It codes for CATRGVGEGLGGELFF. The rearrangement uses TRBV24-1 and TRBJ2-2; 7 nucleotides line up with TRBD2. J lost 7 bases, V lost 7 bases, and 14 bases had no gene match. Germline assignment: CDR1 KGHDR and CDR2 SFDVKD. The CDR3 is 16 amino acids.

V gene TRBV28 combines with J gene TRBJ1-1; no clear D gene. Per germline, CDR1 MDHEN and CDR2 SYDVKM. The CDR3 sequence is 15 residues long. V was trimmed by 6 bases and J by 0 bases, leaving 14 bases between them. The CDR3 reads CASRQTVVMNTEAFF. The CDR3, as DNA: TGTGCCAGCAGACAGACCGTAGTCATGAACACTGAAGCTTTCTTT.

The chain links TRBV30 to TRBJ1-2, with D possibly matching TRBD1 (5 bases). The germline V gene encodes CDR1 GTSNPN and CDR2 SVGIG (reference sequence). The CDR3 contains 16 residues. Trimming cost V 2 bases and J 4 bases, with 20 bases left between them. CDR3 in DNA: TGTGCCTGGAGTACCTACGGGACGCCGGGAGGCTATGGCTACACCTTC. Amino acid sequence: CAWSTYGTPGGYGYTF.

This chain's CDR3 is CAWTEVSNTEAFF. The DNA for the CDR3 is TGTGCCTGGACTGAGGTTTCGAACACTGAAGCTTTCTTT. The gene calls are TRBV30 and TRBJ1-1; D not resolved. There are 13 residues in the CDR3. Germline CDR1 GTSNPN, CDR2 SVGIG (reference sequence). Trimming shortened V by 4 bases and J by 1 base, and 10 bases separated the two germline ends. The entire variable domain, with the rest obtained from reference TRBV30 and TRBJ1-1, is as follows: SQTIHQWPATLVQPVGSPLSLECTVEGTSNPNLYWYRQAAGRGLQLLFYSVGIGQISSEVPQNLSASRPQDRQFILSSKKLLLSDSGFYLCAWTEVSNTEAFFGQGTRLTVV.

This chain connects TRBV5-1 to TRBJ2-3, with TRBD2 as a possible D gene (5 bases). The CDR3 length is 12 residues. V was clipped by 5 bases and J by 5 bases, with 9 bases between them. Germline V gene lookup returns CDR1 SGHRS and CDR2 YFSETQ. DNA for the CDR3: TGCGCCAGCAGGACTGGAGGAGATACGCAGTATTTT. This gives the protein CASRTGGDTQYF.

V is TRBV7-2 and J is TRBJ2-1, with 13 bases matching TRBD2. Looked up from germline, CDR1 is SGHTA and CDR2 is FQGNSA. The CDR3 length is 15 residues. The junction had 3 bases not matched to a gene; V was cut back by 3 bases and J by 7 bases. CDR3 coding DNA: TGTGCCAGCAGCTTCGGACTAGCGGGAGAGAATGAGCAGTTCTTC. This encodes CASSFGLAGENEQFF.

The chain employs TRBV7-2 and TRBJ1-2; TRBD1 aligns across 7 bases. Germline V gene data show CDR1 as SGHTA and CDR2 as FQGNSA. This CDR3 has 15 amino acids. J was trimmed by 8 bases and V by 5 bases; bases with no gene match: 14. The DNA of the CDR3 is TGTGCCAGCAGCATGGGACAGAGTGTGCTATGGGGCTACACCTTC. It specifies CASSMGQSVLWGYTF.

This clone appeared a few times. V usage is TRBV29-1 and J usage is TRBJ1-2; TRBD1 might be the D (5 bases). The V gene's germline CDR1 is SQVTM and CDR2 ANQGSEA. Deletions cut 2 bases from V and 6 bases from J, with 10 bases between. This CDR3 region has 12 residues. CDR3 amino acids: CSVEWGGDGYTF. The CDR3, as DNA: TGCAGCGTTGAATGGGGAGGGGATGGCTACACCTTC.

The V call is TRBV24-1, the J call TRBJ2-1, with 10 positions matching TRBD2. The germline gives CDR1 KGHDR, CDR2 SFDVKD. After removal of 5 bases from V and 2 bases from J, the junction contained 2 bases not matched to a gene. The CDR3 length is 15 residues. CDR3 bases: TGTGCCACCAGTGGTAGCGGGAGGCCCTACAATGAGCAGTTCTTC. This sequence encodes CATSGSGRPYNEQFF.

This chain connects TRBV10-3 to TRBJ1-5; the D gene is possibly TRBD1 (6 bases). CDR1 is ENHRY, CDR2 SYGVKD, per germline. There are 15 residues in the CDR3. Trimming took off 3 bases at V and 1 base at J, with 10 bases between the two ends. CDR3 in amino acids: CAISDTGQSNQPQHF. CDR3 nucleotide sequence: TGTGCCATCAGTGATACCGGACAGAGCAATCAGCCCCAGCATTTT.

This clone was picked up one time. The chain is built from TRBV29-1 and TRBJ1-2, with D possibly matching TRBD1 (6 bases). The CDR3 runs to 13 residues. Germline V gene sequence: CDR1 SQVTM, CDR2 ANQGSEA. V gave up 6 bases and J gave up 5 bases, with 16 bases separating them. The CDR3 DNA is TGCAGCGTCGCAGGGGACACCTTTTATGGCTACACCTTC. Its protein is CSVAGDTFYGYTF.

The chain combines TRBV28 with TRBJ2-7; TRBD2 matches 8 bases. Looked up from germline, CDR1 is MDHEN and CDR2 is SYDVKM. Trimming at V came to 3 bases and at J to 0 bases, leaving 13 bases not matched to a gene. CDR3 length equals 18 residues. The chain's CDR3 is CASSFRLYERGSSYEQYV. The DNA for the CDR3 is TGTGCCAGCAGTTTTCGCTTGTATGAGCGGGGGAGCTCCTACGAGCAGTACGTC.

V gene TRBV28 combines with J gene TRBJ1-5, with unresolved D. V was shortened by 7 bases and J by 7 bases, with 14 bases between the two germline ends. CDR3 length equals 13 residues. CDR1 and CDR2 from the germline V gene are MDHEN and SYDVKM. CDR3 residues: CASTVLWSQPQHF. The CDR3 nucleotides read TGTGCCAGCACCGTACTCTGGAGCCAGCCCCAGCATTTT.

The rearrangement joins TRBV10-3 to TRBJ2-3; 13 bases match TRBD2. This CDR3 has 18 residues. Germline-derived CDR1 and CDR2 are ENHRY and SYGVKD. V was clipped by 5 bases and J by 0 bases; unmatched bases: 8. CDR3 DNA sequence: TGTGCCATCAGTAAACTAGCGGGAGGGTTTCAAAGCACAGATACGCAGTATTTT. This translates into CAISKLAGGFQSTDTQYF.

This clone has just one count. The genes are TRBV19 and TRBJ2-4; 7 nucleotides align to TRBD1. V trimming: 6 bases; J trimming: 0 bases; junction bases outside the gene matches: 11. This CDR3 is built from 17 residues. In germline, CDR1 is LNHDA, CDR2 SQIVND (reference sequence). The CDR3 region is CASSLGGRGSAKNIQYF. The CDR3 region has the DNA TGTGCCAGTAGCCTAGGGGGCAGGGGGTCAGCCAAAAACATTCAGTACTTC.

The chain couples TRBV6-5 to TRBJ2-5; D perhaps matches TRBD1 (6 bases). The V end lost 5 bases, the J end lost 3 bases, and 13 bases lay between the germline ends. The germline CDR1 and CDR2 sequences are MNHEY and SVGAGI. The CDR3 is made up of 14 amino acids. Written as DNA, the CDR3 is TGTGCCAGCAGTCAGGGGCGAAATGAAGAGACCCAGTACTTC. Translating it yields CASSQGRNEETQYF.

The chain combines TRBV15 with TRBJ2-3; D is perhaps TRBD2 (6 bases). Trimming stripped 5 bases from V and 2 bases from J, with 20 bases between. This CDR3 contains 17 residues. Per germline, CDR1 LNHNV and CDR2 YYDKDF (reference sequence). This CDR3 is CATSDGSSAFNTDTQYF. The DNA for the CDR3 is TGTGCCACCAGCGACGGATCTAGCGCCTTTAACACAGATACGCAGTATTTT. The full variable domain, with the rest looked up from reference TRBV15 and TRBJ2-3, is DAMVIQNPRYQVTQFGKPVTLSCSQTLNHNVMYWYQQKSSQAPKLLFHYYDKDFNNEADTPDNFQSRRPNTSFCFLDIRSPGLGDTAMYLCATSDGSSAFNTDTQYFGPGTRLTVL.

This clone occurred once. CDR3 sequence: CASSQDIAGGTYNEQFF. The CDR3 nucleotides read TGCGCCAGCAGCCAAGATATAGCGGGAGGTACCTACAATGAGCAGTTCTTC. The chain has TRBV4-1 and TRBJ2-1, with 10 bases that match TRBD2. Germline V gene data show CDR1 as MGHRA and CDR2 as YSYEKL. With 0 bases clipped from V and 2 bases from J, the junction kept 4 bases outside the gene matches. This CDR3 comprises 17 residues.

This clone was counted a few times. The chain uses TRBV7-9 and TRBJ2-3; D perhaps matches TRBD2 (6 bases). The V end was cut by 3 bases, the J end by 2 bases, with 15 bases between. This CDR3 is built from 16 residues. Germline assignment: CDR1 SEHNR and CDR2 FQNEAQ (reference sequence). In nucleotides, the CDR3 is TGTGCCAGCAGCTTGGGACTCCAAGCTCACACAGATACGCAGTATTTT. Protein sequence: CASSLGLQAHTDTQYF.

This clone has a count of ten or more. Other DNA variants within this sample encode the same CDR3. J is TRBJ2-1 and V is TRBV7-3; 10 nucleotides agree with TRBD2. Germline CDR1 reads SGHTA; CDR2 reads FQGTGA. V lost 2 bases, J lost 3 bases, and 1 base stayed unmatched. The CDR3 totals 15 residues. The chain's CDR3 is CASSLGLADYNEQFF. The CDR3 DNA follows: TGTGCCAGCAGCTTAGGACTAGCGGACTACAATGAGCAGTTCTTC.

The chain carries TRBV10-3 and TRBJ1-1; 11 bases map to TRBD1. The J segment lost 4 bases and the V segment lost 5 bases, leaving 9 bases of the junction unmatched. The CDR3 is 16 residues long. The germline V gene has CDR1 ENHRY and CDR2 SYGVKD. CDR3 sequence: CAISNGQGAGVTEAFF. CDR3 sequence (DNA): TGTGCCATCAGTAACGGACAGGGGGCTGGAGTCACTGAAGCTTTCTTT.

The rearrangement joins TRBV5-1 to TRBJ1-1; 10 nucleotides align to TRBD1. This CDR3 is 17 amino acids long. Trimming took 0 bases from V and 0 from J; bases not matched to a gene: 5. Germline V lookup: CDR1 SGHRS, CDR2 YFSETQ. The CDR3 loop is CASSLGDRGHLNTEAFF. In DNA, the CDR3 is TGCGCCAGCAGCTTGGGGGACAGGGGCCACTTGAACACTGAAGCTTTCTTT.

The genes are TRBV24-1 and TRBJ2-1; 8 positions match TRBD2. The germline CDR1 and CDR2 sequences are KGHDR and SFDVKD. V gave up 11 bases and J gave up 0 bases; unmatched junction bases: 14. The CDR3 has 17 residues. As DNA, the CDR3 is TGTGCCATACCGAGGGCTAGCGGGTTGAGCTCCTACAATGAGCAGTTCTTC. It translates to CAIPRASGLSSYNEQFF.

This clone was seen a handful of times. The chain combines TRBV21-1 with TRBJ2-7; the table's D call, TRBD2, was not checked against the DNA. TRBV21-1 has pseudogene status. This CDR3 has 15 amino acids. CDR3 region: CASSKGNRTAYEQYV. The DNA of the CDR3 is TGTGCCAGCAGCAAAGGTAATAGGACTGCCTACGAGCAGTACGTC.

The chain recombines TRBV11-3 with TRBJ2-1; 7 bases map to TRBD2. There are 15 residues in the CDR3. Germline CDR1 is SGHNT and CDR2 is YENEEA. With 1 base clipped from V and 2 bases from J, the junction kept 2 bases outside the gene matches. The CDR3 sequence is CASSLGGLAYNEQFF. CDR3 DNA sequence: TGTGCCAGCAGCTTAGGCGGACTAGCCTACAATGAGCAGTTCTTC.